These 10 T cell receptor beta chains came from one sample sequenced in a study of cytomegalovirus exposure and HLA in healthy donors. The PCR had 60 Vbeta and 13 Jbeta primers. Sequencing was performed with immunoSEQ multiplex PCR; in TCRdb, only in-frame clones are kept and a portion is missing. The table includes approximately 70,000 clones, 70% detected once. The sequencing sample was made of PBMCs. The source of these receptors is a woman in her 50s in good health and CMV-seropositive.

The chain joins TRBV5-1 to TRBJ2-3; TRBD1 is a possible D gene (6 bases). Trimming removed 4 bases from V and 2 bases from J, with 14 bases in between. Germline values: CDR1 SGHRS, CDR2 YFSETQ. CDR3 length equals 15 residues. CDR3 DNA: TGCGCCAGCAGCCCGGGACAAGAAGTCACAGATACGCAGTATTTT. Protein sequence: CASSPGQEVTDTQYF.

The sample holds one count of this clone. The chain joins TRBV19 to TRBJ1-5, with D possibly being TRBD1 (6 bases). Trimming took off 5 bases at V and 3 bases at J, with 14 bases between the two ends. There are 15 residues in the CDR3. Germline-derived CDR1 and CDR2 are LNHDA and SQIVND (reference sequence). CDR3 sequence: CASSQQGIDNQPQHF. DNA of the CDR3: TGTGCCAGTAGTCAACAGGGAATAGACAATCAGCCCCAGCATTTT.

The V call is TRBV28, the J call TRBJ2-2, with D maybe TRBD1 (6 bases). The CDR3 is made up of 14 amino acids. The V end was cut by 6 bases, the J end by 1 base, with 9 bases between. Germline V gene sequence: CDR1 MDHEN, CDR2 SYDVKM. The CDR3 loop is CASRPTGNTGELFF. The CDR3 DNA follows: TGTGCCAGCAGGCCGACAGGGAACACCGGGGAGCTGTTTTTT.

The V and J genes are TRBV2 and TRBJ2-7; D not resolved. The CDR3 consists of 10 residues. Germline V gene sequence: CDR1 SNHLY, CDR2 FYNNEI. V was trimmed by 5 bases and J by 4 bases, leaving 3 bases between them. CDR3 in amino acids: CASSRYEQYF. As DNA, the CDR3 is TGTGCCAGCAGTCGGTACGAGCAGTACTTC. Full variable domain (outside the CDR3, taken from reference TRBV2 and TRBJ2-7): EPEVTQTPSHQVTQMGQEVILRCVPISNHLYFYWYRQILGQKVEFLVSFYNNEISEKSEIFDDQFSVERPDGSNFTLKIRSTKLEDSAMYFCASSRYEQYFGPGTRLTVT.

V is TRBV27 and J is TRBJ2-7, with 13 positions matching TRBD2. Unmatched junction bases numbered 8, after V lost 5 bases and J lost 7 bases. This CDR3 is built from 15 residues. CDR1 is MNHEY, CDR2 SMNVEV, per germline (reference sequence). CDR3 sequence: CASSRGLAGVGEQYF. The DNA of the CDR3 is TGTGCCAGCAGTCGCGGACTAGCGGGAGTAGGTGAGCAGTACTTC.

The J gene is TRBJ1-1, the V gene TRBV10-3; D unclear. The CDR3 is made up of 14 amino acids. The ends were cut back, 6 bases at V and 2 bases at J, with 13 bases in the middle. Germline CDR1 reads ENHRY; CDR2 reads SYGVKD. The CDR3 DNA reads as TGTGCCATCAGCCCTGTTACGGGTAACACTGAAGCTTTCTTT. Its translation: CAISPVTGNTEAFF.

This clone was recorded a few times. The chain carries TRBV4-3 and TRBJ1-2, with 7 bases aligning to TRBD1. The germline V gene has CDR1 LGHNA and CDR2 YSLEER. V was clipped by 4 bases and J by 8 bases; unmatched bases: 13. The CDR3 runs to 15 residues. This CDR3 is CASSLGTADQGGYTF. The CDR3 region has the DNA TGCGCCAGCAGCCTGGGGACAGCCGATCAGGGGGGCTACACCTTC.

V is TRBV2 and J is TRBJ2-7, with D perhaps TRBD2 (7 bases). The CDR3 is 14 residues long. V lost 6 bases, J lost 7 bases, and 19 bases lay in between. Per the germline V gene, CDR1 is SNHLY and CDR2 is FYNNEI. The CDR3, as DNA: TGTGCCAGCAGGCTCGAGGGGGGGCTCCTGGAGCAGTACTTC. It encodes CASRLEGGLLEQYF.

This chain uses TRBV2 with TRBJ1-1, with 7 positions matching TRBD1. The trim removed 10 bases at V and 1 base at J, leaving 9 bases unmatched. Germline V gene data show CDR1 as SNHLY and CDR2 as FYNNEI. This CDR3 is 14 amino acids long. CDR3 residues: CATTETGKNTEAFF. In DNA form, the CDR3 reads TGTGCCACCACAGAGACAGGGAAGAACACTGAAGCTTTCTTT. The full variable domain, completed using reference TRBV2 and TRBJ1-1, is EPEVTQTPSHQVTQMGQEVILRCVPISNHLYFYWYRQILGQKVEFLVSFYNNEISEKSEIFDDQFSVERPDGSNFTLKIRSTKLEDSAMYFCATTETGKNTEAFFGQGTRLTVV.

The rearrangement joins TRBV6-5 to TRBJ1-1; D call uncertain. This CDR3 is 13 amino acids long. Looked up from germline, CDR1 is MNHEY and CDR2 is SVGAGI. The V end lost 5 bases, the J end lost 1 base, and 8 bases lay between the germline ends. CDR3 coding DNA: TGTGCCAGCAGTCCCCACAAGAACACTGAAGCTTTCTTT. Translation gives CASSPHKNTEAFF.